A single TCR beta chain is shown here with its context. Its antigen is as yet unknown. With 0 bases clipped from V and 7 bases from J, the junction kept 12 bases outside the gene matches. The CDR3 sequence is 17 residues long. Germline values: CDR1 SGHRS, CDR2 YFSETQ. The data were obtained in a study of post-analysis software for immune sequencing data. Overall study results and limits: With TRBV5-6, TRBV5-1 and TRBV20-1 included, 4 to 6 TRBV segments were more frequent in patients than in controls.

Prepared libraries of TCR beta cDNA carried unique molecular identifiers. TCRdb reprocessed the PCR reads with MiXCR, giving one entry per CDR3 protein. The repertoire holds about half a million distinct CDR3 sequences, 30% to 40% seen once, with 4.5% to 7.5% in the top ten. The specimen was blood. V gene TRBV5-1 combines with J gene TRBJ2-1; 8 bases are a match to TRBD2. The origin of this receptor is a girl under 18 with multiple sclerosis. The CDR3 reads CASSLGHLKSGGNEQFF. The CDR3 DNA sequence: TGCGCCAGCAGCTTGGGACATCTTAAGAGCGGGGGTAATGAGCAGTTCTTC.